This T cell receptor beta chain was sequenced for a study of blood T cell repertoires in COVID-19. Whole-study context: Both acute and convalescent COVID-19 samples were obtained from the United States, Italy and Spain. The analysed material was cDNA or gDNA that came from T cells, B-cell-depleted T cells, or PBMCs.

From germline, CDR1 is SGDLS and CDR2 YYNGEE. This CDR3 has 14 residues. Trimming left V 0 bases short and J 6 bases short, with 10 bases between. Original analysis: Reference gene primer amplification gave estimated nucleated cell counts. Clones were sequenced by immunoSEQ multiplex PCR, and TCRdb holds only the in-frame ones, with some missing. V and J calls and clone size are as listed in that table; D and trimming were resolved from the DNA. The sample gives 200,000 or so clones, 70% to 90% of which show up once; roughly 3% is in the top ten. The sequence was collected from a man aged 60 to 75 with acute or convalescent COVID-19. Sample: peripheral blood. The rearrangement uses TRBV9 and TRBJ1-5, with D perhaps matching TRBD1 (6 bases). CDR3 sequence reads: CASSVGQVGQPQHF. CDR3 DNA: TGTGCCAGCAGCGTAGGACAGGTCGGTCAGCCCCAGCATTTT.